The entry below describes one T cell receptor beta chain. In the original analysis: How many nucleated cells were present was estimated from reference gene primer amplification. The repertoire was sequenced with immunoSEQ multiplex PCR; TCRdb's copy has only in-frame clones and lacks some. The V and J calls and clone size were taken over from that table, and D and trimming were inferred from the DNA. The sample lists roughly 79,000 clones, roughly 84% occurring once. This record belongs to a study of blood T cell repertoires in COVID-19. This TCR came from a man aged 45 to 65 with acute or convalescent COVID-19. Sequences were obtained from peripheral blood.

This CDR3 reads CASSRDRINYGYTF. CDR3 DNA sequence: TGTGCCAGCAGCCGGGACAGAATCAACTATGGCTACACCTTC. V and J are TRBV7-8 and TRBJ1-2; 7 positions agree with TRBD1. V was clipped by 5 bases and J by 2 bases; unmatched bases: 5. This CDR3 is built from 14 residues. Per the germline V gene, CDR1 is SGHVS and CDR2 is FQNEAQ.